These 26 T cell receptor beta chains originate from one sample sequenced in a study of response to subunit inactivated influenza vaccine. MiXCR, run by TCRdb on the RT-PCR reads, gives a single entry per CDR3 protein. The sample includes some 480,000 distinct CDR3 sequences, approximately 11% of them seen just once. The source material was PBMCs from blood, sampled more than 35 days after vaccination. The receptor source for this set is a man between 45 and 60 years old who received an inactivated influenza vaccine.

At least ten counts were recorded for this clonotype. The chain joins TRBV7-8 to TRBJ2-1; TRBD2 is a possible D gene (5 bases). Germline CDR1 SGHVS, CDR2 FQNEAQ. Trimming took off 5 bases at V and 6 bases at J, with 11 bases between the two ends. The CDR3 is 13 amino acids. CDR3 region: CASSISGSNEQFF. The CDR3 DNA sequence: TGTGCCAGCAGCATCTCGGGGAGCAATGAGCAGTTCTTC.

The chain carries TRBV5-1 and TRBJ2-1, with D perhaps matching TRBD2 (6 bases). The CDR3 runs 20 residues. Germline values: CDR1 SGHRS, CDR2 YFSETQ. V dropped 0 bases and J dropped 0 bases, with 22 bases sitting between them. In DNA, the CDR3 is TGCGCCAGCAGCTTGGCGTGGGTGAGGAGGGCCCCCTCCTCCTACAATGAGCAGTTCTTC. This sequence encodes CASSLAWVRRAPSSYNEQFF.

This rearrangement joins TRBV12-3 or TRBV12-4 to TRBJ2-3; TRBD1 agrees at 7 bases. V dropped 1 base and J dropped 6; count of bases not matched to a gene: 7. The CDR3 consists of 15 residues. CDR3 nucleotides: TGTGCCAGCAGTTTAGGCCTGACAGGGCTGGATACGCAGTATTTT. The encoded protein is CASSLGLTGLDTQYF.

CDR3 sequence (DNA): TGTGCCAGCAGTTCCTTCCAGTCCGAGCAGTACTTC. Translated, it gives CASSSFQSEQYF. The chain joins TRBV12-3 or TRBV12-4 to TRBJ2-7; the D is unclear. V dropped 4 bases and J dropped 6 bases, with 10 bases sitting between them. There are 12 residues in the CDR3.

This clonotype was picked up a small number of times. The chain uses TRBV20-1 and TRBJ2-7; D remains unclear. Germline CDR1 DFQATT, CDR2 SNEGSKA (reference sequence). Trimming left V 2 bases short and J 3 bases short, with 8 bases between. The CDR3 totals 12 residues. CDR3 in amino acids: CSARQVHYEQYF. The DNA of the CDR3 is TGCAGTGCTAGACAGGTTCACTACGAGCAGTACTTC.

This clonotype has more than one count but fewer than ten. The rearrangement joins TRBV2 to TRBJ1-1; 7 nucleotides line up with TRBD1. Germline CDR1 and CDR2: SNHLY and FYNNEI. This CDR3 spans 15 amino acids. J was trimmed by 2 bases and V by 6 bases; bases with no gene match: 9. CDR3 in DNA: TGTGCCAGCAGGGCCCGACAGGGTGTTAACACTGAAGCTTTCTTT. Its translation is CASRARQGVNTEAFF. Complete variable domain (other parts from reference TRBV2 and TRBJ1-1): EPEVTQTPSHQVTQMGQEVILRCVPISNHLYFYWYRQILGQKVEFLVSFYNNEISEKSEIFDDQFSVERPDGSNFTLKIRSTKLEDSAMYFCASRARQGVNTEAFFGQGTRLTVV.

This clonotype was seen a handful of times. The chain is built from TRBV20-1 and TRBJ2-1; D might be TRBD2 (5 bases). The V gene lost 0 bases and the J gene lost 10 bases, with 7 bases spanning the gap. Germline loops: CDR1 DFQATT, CDR2 SNEGSKA (reference sequence). This CDR3 spans 11 amino acids. The CDR3 nucleotides are TGCAGTGCTAGAGATTGGGAGGAGCAGTTCTTC. Its protein product is CSARDWEEQFF.

This clonotype was detected ten times or more. This chain links TRBV4-2 with TRBJ2-3; D not certain. Germline values: CDR1 LGHNA, CDR2 YNFKEQ. V was clipped by 3 bases and J by 6 bases, with 13 bases between them. The length of the CDR3 is 14 residues. CDR3 in DNA: TGTGCCAGCAGCCACCCGGGCTCCGGGGATACGCAGTATTTT. Translation: CASSHPGSGDTQYF.

This clonotype showed up many times. The chain has TRBV7-8 and TRBJ1-5; no clear D. Trimming cost V 2 bases and J 2 bases, with 7 bases left between them. Per germline, CDR1 SGHVS and CDR2 FQNEAQ. The CDR3 is 14 amino acids. This CDR3 reads CASSLQGGNQPQHF. In nucleotides, the CDR3 is TGTGCCAGCAGCTTACAAGGAGGCAATCAGCCCCAGCATTTT.

Details on this clonotype: A single base separates this from a much larger clone, so it may be a read error. It is likely a read error, because the conserved phenylalanine at the end of the CDR3 is missing. The chain combines TRBV2 with TRBJ2-7, with 9 nucleotides matching TRBD1. V shed 6 bases, J shed 5 bases, and the junction held 5 bases outside the gene matches. Per germline, CDR1 SNHLY and CDR2 FYNNEI. This CDR3 is 13 amino acids long. CDR3 in amino acids: CASRRQGVDEQYL. In DNA form, the CDR3 reads TGTGCCAGCAGAAGACAGGGGGTAGACGAGCAGTACTTA.

This clonotype was detected many times. The chain recombines TRBV7-2 with TRBJ2-1; TRBD2 agrees at 8 bases. The V gene end was trimmed by 5 bases and the J gene end by 9 bases; junction bases not matched to a gene: 9. The CDR3 has 14 amino acids. The germline CDR1 and CDR2 sequences are SGHTA and FQGNSA. The CDR3 DNA is TGTGCCAGCAGCCTTAGCGGGAACTCTGCTGAGCAGTTCTTC. This codes for CASSLSGNSAEQFF.

This clonotype occurred a few times. The chain has TRBV11-1 and TRBJ1-2; 9 positions agree with TRBD1. CDR3 length equals 18 residues. Looked up from germline, CDR1 is SGHAT and CDR2 is FQDESV (reference sequence). The V segment lost 5 bases and the J segment 4 bases; nucleotides outside the gene matches: 17. The CDR3 is CASSISYGPGTGPYGYTF. CDR3 DNA: TGTGCCAGCAGCATATCATATGGTCCCGGGACAGGGCCCTATGGCTACACCTTC.

The chain employs TRBV29-1 and TRBJ1-1; tentative D call: TRBD1 (5 bases). The V gene's germline CDR1 is SQVTM and CDR2 ANQGSEA. Trimming left V 4 bases short and J 8 bases short, with 11 bases between. This CDR3 has 11 residues. CDR3 amino acids: CSVGRGVEAFF. DNA of the CDR3: TGCAGCGTTGGCCGGGGGGTCGAAGCTTTCTTT.

V usage is TRBV21-1 and J usage is TRBJ2-4; the DNA was not used to check the table's D call, TRBD1. TRBV21-1 is classified as a pseudogene. This CDR3 spans 16 amino acids. The CDR3 is CASSFLLKGGGNIQYF. Here the CDR3 DNA reads TGTGCCAGCAGCTTCCTCCTAAAAGGGGGCGGAAACATTCAGTACTTC.

The V gene is TRBV6-5, the J gene TRBJ2-1; D tentatively fits TRBD1 or TRBD2 (5 bases each). Germline loops: CDR1 MNHEY, CDR2 SVGAGI. The V end was cut by 4 bases, the J end by 2 bases, with 15 bases between. CDR3 length: 16 amino acids. CDR3 sequence (DNA): TGTGCCAGCAGTTTATCGGGACGGCAAGCCTACAATGAGCAGTTCTTC. This gives the protein CASSLSGRQAYNEQFF.

This clonotype was found a few times. The J gene is TRBJ1-1, the V gene TRBV7-9; perhaps TRBD1 as D (6 bases). Between the trimmed V and J ends, which lost 6 bases and 3 bases, there was a span of 23 bases. This CDR3 is 17 amino acids long. The germline gives CDR1 SEHNR, CDR2 FQNEAQ (reference sequence). DNA for the CDR3: TGTGCCAGCAGACCCGTCGTGGGGGCTTTCGGGGACACTGAAGCTTTCTTT. Its translation: CASRPVVGAFGDTEAFF.

In this sample, this clonotype turned up many times. V is TRBV5-1 and J is TRBJ1-5; weak D call: TRBD1 (5 bases). Germline loops: CDR1 SGHRS, CDR2 YFSETQ. V was trimmed by 4 bases and J by 4 bases, leaving 9 bases between them. This CDR3 comprises 13 residues. CDR3 sequence: CASSQGRNQPQHF. CDR3 DNA: TGCGCCAGCAGCCAGGGACGAAATCAGCCCCAGCATTTT.

Many counts were recorded for this clonotype. This chain uses TRBV10-3 with TRBJ2-3; weak D call: TRBD1 (7 bases). CDR1 ENHRY and CDR2 SYGVKD come from the germline V gene. Deletions cut 7 bases from V and 6 bases from J, with 14 bases between. The CDR3 loop spans 13 amino acids. This chain's CDR3 is CAIKSRGDDTQYF. CDR3 coding DNA: TGTGCCATCAAGAGCAGGGGGGACGATACGCAGTATTTT.

The chain joins TRBV25-1 to TRBJ2-3, with unresolved D. Germline CDR1 is MGHDK and CDR2 is SYGVNS. V lost 6 bases, J lost 2 bases, and 12 bases lay in between. CDR3 length: 14 amino acids. The DNA for the CDR3 is TGTGCCAGCAGCCCCCCGCGATACACAGATACGCAGTATTTT. This encodes CASSPPRYTDTQYF.

This clonotype was seen once. The J gene is TRBJ1-1, the V gene TRBV28; 12 nucleotides agree with TRBD1. The CDR3 consists of 15 residues. V shed 5 bases and J 4 bases; nucleotides not matched to a gene: 5. Germline assignment: CDR1 MDHEN and CDR2 SYDVKM. The CDR3 here is CASSPGGQGATEAFF. In DNA form, the CDR3 reads TGTGCCAGCAGTCCCGGGGGACAGGGGGCCACTGAAGCTTTCTTT.

In this sample, this clonotype turned up a few times. This chain joins TRBV20-1 and TRBJ1-6; possibly TRBD1 for D (5 bases). The germline CDR1 and CDR2 sequences are DFQATT and SNEGSKA (reference sequence). Deletions cut 3 bases from V and 10 bases from J, with 13 bases between. The CDR3 length is 13 residues. Here the CDR3 DNA reads TGCAGTGCTAGTTCTCAGGGCGGCTCACCCCTCCACTTT. This codes for CSASSQGGSPLHF.

This clonotype was counted many times. The chain carries TRBV12-3 or TRBV12-4 and TRBJ1-5; the match to TRBD1 covers 8 bases. CDR3 size: 12 residues. V dropped 6 bases and J dropped 7; count of bases not matched to a gene: 2. CDR3 in DNA: TGTGCCAGCAGCCAGGGGGCCCAGCCCCAGCATTTT. As protein: CASSQGAQPQHF.

This clonotype was observed a handful of times. The rearrangement uses TRBV20-1 and TRBJ1-1; D possibly corresponds to TRBD1 (6 bases). This CDR3 contains 12 residues. The V end lost 3 bases, the J end lost 8 bases, and 13 bases lay between the germline ends. Germline CDR1 reads DFQATT; CDR2 reads SNEGSKA (reference sequence). This CDR3 reads CSARRSGAEAFF. CDR3 coding DNA: TGCAGTGCTAGGAGGTCGGGGGCGGAAGCTTTCTTT.

V usage is TRBV5-1 and J usage is TRBJ2-7; D perhaps matches TRBD2 (5 bases). The CDR3 covers 11 residues. The germline V gene has CDR1 SGHRS and CDR2 YFSETQ. V lost 3 bases and J 10 bases, leaving 11 bases between the germline ends. CDR3 residues: CASSSDGLQYF. The CDR3 DNA reads TGCGCCAGCAGCTCGGACGGACTCCAGTACTTC.

The gene calls are TRBV5-1 and TRBJ2-1; TRBD2 matches 9 bases. Per germline, CDR1 SGHRS and CDR2 YFSETQ. Trimming cost V 0 bases and J 3 bases; bases outside gene matches: 4. The CDR3 sequence is 16 residues long. The chain's CDR3 is CASSLGGTSHYNEQFF. CDR3 bases: TGCGCCAGCAGCTTGGGTGGGACTAGCCACTACAATGAGCAGTTCTTC.

The chain combines TRBV12-3 or TRBV12-4 with TRBJ1-5; TRBD1 aligns across 8 bases. The ends lost 6 bases at V and 5 bases at J; junction bases unmatched: 9. This CDR3 spans 15 amino acids. The CDR3 DNA reads as TGTGCCAGCAGAACGACAGGGGAGGTCCATCAGCCCCAGCATTTT. It is translated as CASRTTGEVHQPQHF.